These T cell receptor beta chains were read from a single sample in a study of T cells after yellow fever vaccination. From the 5' RACE reads, TCRdb called clonotypes with MiXCR, one entry per CDR3 protein. Among 500,000 to 650,000 distinct CDR3 sequences listed, around 12% were seen once. The material was PBMCs, obtained on the day of the yellow fever booster vaccination. These receptor sequences come from a man aged 30 to 39 who received the YFV17D yellow fever vaccine. Each CDR3 is given with its conserved first and last residue. The D gene is left open where the match is weak. Size tells how often a clone was seen (once, few, many) or the class of an expanded clone, and some rows leave it out.

V gene: TRBV24-1
D gene: NA
J gene: TRBJ2-7
CDR3 length: 15
clone size: NA
CDR3 protein: CATSDSAGTPYEQYF
CDR3 DNA: TGTGCCACCAGTGATTCGGCGGGTACCCCCTACGAGCAGTACTTC

V gene: TRBV29-1
D gene: TRBD2
J gene: TRBJ2-3
CDR3 length: 14
clone size: few
CDR3 protein: CSPLLAGGTDTQYF
CDR3 DNA: TGCAGCCCTTTACTAGCGGGAGGCACAGATACGCAGTATTTT

V gene: TRBV20-1
D gene: NA
J gene: TRBJ1-1
CDR3 length: 14
clone size: NA
CDR3 protein: CSARGGAPNTEAFF
CDR3 DNA: TGCAGTGCTAGAGGGGGCGCTCCGAACACTGAAGCTTTCTTT

V gene: TRBV4-1
D gene: NA
J gene: TRBJ1-2
CDR3 length: 15
clone size: few
CDR3 protein: CASSHRDLENYGYTF
CDR3 DNA: TGCGCCAGCAGCCACCGGGACCTCGAGAACTATGGCTACACCTTC

V gene: TRBV29-1
D gene: NA
J gene: TRBJ2-3
CDR3 length: 13
clone size: NA
CDR3 protein: CSYPRGSTDTQYF
CDR3 DNA: TGCAGCTATCCTAGGGGGAGCACAGATACGCAGTATTTT

V gene: TRBV5-1
D gene: NA
J gene: TRBJ2-7
CDR3 length: 15
clone size: few
CDR3 protein: CASSLDGRGRLEQYF
CDR3 DNA: TGCGCCAGCAGCTTGGATGGGCGGGGACGATTGGAGCAGTACTTC

V gene: TRBV27
D gene: TRBD2
J gene: TRBJ2-1
CDR3 length: 16
clone size: NA
CDR3 protein: CASQRGLAGPWDEQFF
CDR3 DNA: TGTGCCAGCCAAAGGGGATTAGCGGGACCTTGGGATGAGCAGTTCTTC

V gene: TRBV11-2
D gene: NA
J gene: TRBJ2-3
CDR3 length: 15
clone size: few
CDR3 protein: CASSFQGPRTDTQYF
CDR3 DNA: TGTGCCAGCAGCTTTCAGGGACCTCGCACAGATACGCAGTATTTT

V gene: TRBV29-1
D gene: NA
J gene: TRBJ1-1
CDR3 length: 14
clone size: few
CDR3 protein: CSVGRTTENTEAFF
CDR3 DNA: TGCAGCGTCGGACGCACGACAGAGAACACTGAAGCTTTCTTT

V gene: TRBV29-1
D gene: NA
J gene: TRBJ1-5
CDR3 length: 12
clone size: NA
CDR3 protein: CSVGGGSQPQHF
CDR3 DNA: TGCAGCGTGGGAGGGGGGAGTCAGCCCCAGCATTTT

V gene: TRBV9
D gene: NA
J gene: TRBJ2-1
CDR3 length: 16
clone size: NA
CDR3 protein: CASSVGSGFSYNEQFF
CDR3 DNA: TGTGCCAGCAGCGTAGGTAGTGGTTTCTCCTACAATGAGCAGTTCTTC

V gene: TRBV20-1
D gene: TRBD2
J gene: TRBJ2-7
CDR3 length: 14
clone size: NA
CDR3 protein: CSAGSLAGFYEQYF
CDR3 DNA: TGCAGTGCTGGTTCTCTAGCGGGATTCTACGAGCAGTACTTC

V gene: TRBV15
D gene: TRBD1
J gene: TRBJ2-1
CDR3 length: 16
clone size: few
CDR3 protein: CATSRGPGQSNNEQFF
CDR3 DNA: TGTGCCACCAGCAGAGGTCCGGGACAGTCTAACAATGAGCAGTTCTTC

V gene: TRBV6-5
D gene: NA
J gene: TRBJ2-3
CDR3 length: 15
clone size: many
CDR3 protein: CASSYVRRSTDTQYF
CDR3 DNA: TGTGCCAGCAGTTACGTCCGGAGGAGCACAGATACGCAGTATTTT

V gene: TRBV9
D gene: TRBD2
J gene: TRBJ2-3
CDR3 length: 18
clone size: NA
CDR3 protein: CASSVGGTTLFTTDTQYF
CDR3 DNA: TGTGCCAGCAGCGTAGGAGGGACTACCCTCTTCACAACAGATACGCAGTATTTT

V gene: TRBV12-3/TRBV12-4
D gene: TRBD1
J gene: TRBJ1-6
CDR3 length: 13
clone size: NA
CDR3 protein: CASSFTGGSPLHF
CDR3 DNA: TGTGCCAGCAGTTTTACAGGGGGTTCACCCCTCCACTTT

V gene: TRBV15
D gene: TRBD1
J gene: TRBJ2-3
CDR3 length: 16
clone size: NA
CDR3 protein: CATSRATGQGGPTQYF
CDR3 DNA: TGTGCCACCAGCAGGGCCACGGGACAGGGAGGTCCTACGCAGTATTTT

V gene: TRBV5-1
D gene: NA
J gene: TRBJ1-1
CDR3 length: 15
clone size: few
CDR3 protein: CASSPQSPVNTEAFF
CDR3 DNA: TGCGCCAGCAGCCCCCAGTCTCCAGTGAACACTGAAGCTTTCTTT

V gene: TRBV7-6
D gene: TRBD1
J gene: TRBJ2-2
CDR3 length: 16
clone size: many
CDR3 protein: CASSLLTGSWDGELFF
CDR3 DNA: TGTGCCAGCAGCTTACTGACAGGGTCCTGGGACGGGGAGCTGTTTTTT